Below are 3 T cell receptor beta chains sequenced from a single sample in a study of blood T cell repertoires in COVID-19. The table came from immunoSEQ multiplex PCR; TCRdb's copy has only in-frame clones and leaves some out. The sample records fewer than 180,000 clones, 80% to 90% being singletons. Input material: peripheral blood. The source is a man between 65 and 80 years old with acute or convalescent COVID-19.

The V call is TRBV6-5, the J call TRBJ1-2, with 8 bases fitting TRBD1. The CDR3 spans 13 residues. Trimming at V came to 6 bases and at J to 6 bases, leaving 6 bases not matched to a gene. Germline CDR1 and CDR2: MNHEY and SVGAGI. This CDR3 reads CASRPQGADGYTF. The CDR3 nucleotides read TGTGCCAGCAGGCCTCAGGGGGCGGATGGCTACACCTTC.

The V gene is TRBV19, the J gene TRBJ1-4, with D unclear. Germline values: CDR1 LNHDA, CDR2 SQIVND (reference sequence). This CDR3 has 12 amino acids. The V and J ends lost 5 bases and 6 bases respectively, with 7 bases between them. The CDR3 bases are TGTGCCAGTAGTTGGGGAGATGAAAAACTGTTTTTT. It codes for CASSWGDEKLFF. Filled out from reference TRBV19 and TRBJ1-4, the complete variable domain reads DGGITQSPKYLFRKEGQNVTLSCEQNLNHDAMYWYRQDPGQGLRLIYYSQIVNDFQKGDIAEGYSVSREKKESFPLTVTSAQKNPTAFYLCASSWGDEKLFFGSGTQLSVL.

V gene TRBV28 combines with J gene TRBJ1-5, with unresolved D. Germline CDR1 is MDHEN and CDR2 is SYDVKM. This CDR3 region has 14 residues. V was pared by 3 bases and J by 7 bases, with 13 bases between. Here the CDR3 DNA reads TGTGCCAGCAGTTTTTTGGGCGAAGGACAGCCCCAGCATTTT. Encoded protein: CASSFLGEGQPQHF.